This T cell receptor (beta chain) derives from a study of blood T cell repertoires in COVID-19. Whole-study context: Samples of COVID-19 (acute and convalescent) were obtained from the United States, Italy and Spain.

The CDR3 consists of 15 residues. Germline CDR1 MNHNS, CDR2 SASEGT. The trim removed 1 base at V and 8 bases at J, leaving 7 bases unmatched. TCRdb's copy holds only in-frame clones and misses some; the assay was immunoSEQ multiplex PCR. The sample yields roughly 700,000 clones, 75% to 90% seen once. V gene TRBV6-1 combines with J gene TRBJ2-1; 8 positions agree with TRBD2. The sample comprised peripheral blood. The sequence was obtained from a woman between 18 and 29 years old with acute or convalescent COVID-19. The CDR3: CASSEGGTSMDEQFF. In DNA form, the CDR3 reads TGTGCCAGCAGTGAAGGGGGGACTAGTATGGATGAGCAGTTCTTC.